This T cell receptor (beta chain) derives from a study of T cells after yellow fever vaccination. This clonotype turned up a few times. Its antigen remains unknown. Using its own MiXCR run on the 5' RACE reads, TCRdb lists one record per CDR3 protein. This sample has some 350,000 distinct CDR3 sequences, with 4.1% found just once. Notes on the study in general: Booster samples showed a return of most primary-vaccination clones (around 95% CD4, 80% to 90% CD8).

Here the sequenced sample was PBMCs, taken 5 days after the yellow fever booster vaccination. This TCR derives from a man aged 18 to 29 who received the YFV17D yellow fever vaccine.

CDR3 residues: CASSYFSGGASTDTQYF. The DNA of the CDR3 is TGCGCCAGCAGCTACTTCAGCGGGGGGGCTAGCACAGATACGCAGTATTTT. The V call is TRBV5-1, the J call TRBJ2-3; TRBD2 matches at 10 bases. Germline V gene sequence: CDR1 SGHRS, CDR2 YFSETQ. V lost 3 bases to trimming and J lost 0 bases; unmatched junction nucleotides: 7. The CDR3 is 17 amino acids.